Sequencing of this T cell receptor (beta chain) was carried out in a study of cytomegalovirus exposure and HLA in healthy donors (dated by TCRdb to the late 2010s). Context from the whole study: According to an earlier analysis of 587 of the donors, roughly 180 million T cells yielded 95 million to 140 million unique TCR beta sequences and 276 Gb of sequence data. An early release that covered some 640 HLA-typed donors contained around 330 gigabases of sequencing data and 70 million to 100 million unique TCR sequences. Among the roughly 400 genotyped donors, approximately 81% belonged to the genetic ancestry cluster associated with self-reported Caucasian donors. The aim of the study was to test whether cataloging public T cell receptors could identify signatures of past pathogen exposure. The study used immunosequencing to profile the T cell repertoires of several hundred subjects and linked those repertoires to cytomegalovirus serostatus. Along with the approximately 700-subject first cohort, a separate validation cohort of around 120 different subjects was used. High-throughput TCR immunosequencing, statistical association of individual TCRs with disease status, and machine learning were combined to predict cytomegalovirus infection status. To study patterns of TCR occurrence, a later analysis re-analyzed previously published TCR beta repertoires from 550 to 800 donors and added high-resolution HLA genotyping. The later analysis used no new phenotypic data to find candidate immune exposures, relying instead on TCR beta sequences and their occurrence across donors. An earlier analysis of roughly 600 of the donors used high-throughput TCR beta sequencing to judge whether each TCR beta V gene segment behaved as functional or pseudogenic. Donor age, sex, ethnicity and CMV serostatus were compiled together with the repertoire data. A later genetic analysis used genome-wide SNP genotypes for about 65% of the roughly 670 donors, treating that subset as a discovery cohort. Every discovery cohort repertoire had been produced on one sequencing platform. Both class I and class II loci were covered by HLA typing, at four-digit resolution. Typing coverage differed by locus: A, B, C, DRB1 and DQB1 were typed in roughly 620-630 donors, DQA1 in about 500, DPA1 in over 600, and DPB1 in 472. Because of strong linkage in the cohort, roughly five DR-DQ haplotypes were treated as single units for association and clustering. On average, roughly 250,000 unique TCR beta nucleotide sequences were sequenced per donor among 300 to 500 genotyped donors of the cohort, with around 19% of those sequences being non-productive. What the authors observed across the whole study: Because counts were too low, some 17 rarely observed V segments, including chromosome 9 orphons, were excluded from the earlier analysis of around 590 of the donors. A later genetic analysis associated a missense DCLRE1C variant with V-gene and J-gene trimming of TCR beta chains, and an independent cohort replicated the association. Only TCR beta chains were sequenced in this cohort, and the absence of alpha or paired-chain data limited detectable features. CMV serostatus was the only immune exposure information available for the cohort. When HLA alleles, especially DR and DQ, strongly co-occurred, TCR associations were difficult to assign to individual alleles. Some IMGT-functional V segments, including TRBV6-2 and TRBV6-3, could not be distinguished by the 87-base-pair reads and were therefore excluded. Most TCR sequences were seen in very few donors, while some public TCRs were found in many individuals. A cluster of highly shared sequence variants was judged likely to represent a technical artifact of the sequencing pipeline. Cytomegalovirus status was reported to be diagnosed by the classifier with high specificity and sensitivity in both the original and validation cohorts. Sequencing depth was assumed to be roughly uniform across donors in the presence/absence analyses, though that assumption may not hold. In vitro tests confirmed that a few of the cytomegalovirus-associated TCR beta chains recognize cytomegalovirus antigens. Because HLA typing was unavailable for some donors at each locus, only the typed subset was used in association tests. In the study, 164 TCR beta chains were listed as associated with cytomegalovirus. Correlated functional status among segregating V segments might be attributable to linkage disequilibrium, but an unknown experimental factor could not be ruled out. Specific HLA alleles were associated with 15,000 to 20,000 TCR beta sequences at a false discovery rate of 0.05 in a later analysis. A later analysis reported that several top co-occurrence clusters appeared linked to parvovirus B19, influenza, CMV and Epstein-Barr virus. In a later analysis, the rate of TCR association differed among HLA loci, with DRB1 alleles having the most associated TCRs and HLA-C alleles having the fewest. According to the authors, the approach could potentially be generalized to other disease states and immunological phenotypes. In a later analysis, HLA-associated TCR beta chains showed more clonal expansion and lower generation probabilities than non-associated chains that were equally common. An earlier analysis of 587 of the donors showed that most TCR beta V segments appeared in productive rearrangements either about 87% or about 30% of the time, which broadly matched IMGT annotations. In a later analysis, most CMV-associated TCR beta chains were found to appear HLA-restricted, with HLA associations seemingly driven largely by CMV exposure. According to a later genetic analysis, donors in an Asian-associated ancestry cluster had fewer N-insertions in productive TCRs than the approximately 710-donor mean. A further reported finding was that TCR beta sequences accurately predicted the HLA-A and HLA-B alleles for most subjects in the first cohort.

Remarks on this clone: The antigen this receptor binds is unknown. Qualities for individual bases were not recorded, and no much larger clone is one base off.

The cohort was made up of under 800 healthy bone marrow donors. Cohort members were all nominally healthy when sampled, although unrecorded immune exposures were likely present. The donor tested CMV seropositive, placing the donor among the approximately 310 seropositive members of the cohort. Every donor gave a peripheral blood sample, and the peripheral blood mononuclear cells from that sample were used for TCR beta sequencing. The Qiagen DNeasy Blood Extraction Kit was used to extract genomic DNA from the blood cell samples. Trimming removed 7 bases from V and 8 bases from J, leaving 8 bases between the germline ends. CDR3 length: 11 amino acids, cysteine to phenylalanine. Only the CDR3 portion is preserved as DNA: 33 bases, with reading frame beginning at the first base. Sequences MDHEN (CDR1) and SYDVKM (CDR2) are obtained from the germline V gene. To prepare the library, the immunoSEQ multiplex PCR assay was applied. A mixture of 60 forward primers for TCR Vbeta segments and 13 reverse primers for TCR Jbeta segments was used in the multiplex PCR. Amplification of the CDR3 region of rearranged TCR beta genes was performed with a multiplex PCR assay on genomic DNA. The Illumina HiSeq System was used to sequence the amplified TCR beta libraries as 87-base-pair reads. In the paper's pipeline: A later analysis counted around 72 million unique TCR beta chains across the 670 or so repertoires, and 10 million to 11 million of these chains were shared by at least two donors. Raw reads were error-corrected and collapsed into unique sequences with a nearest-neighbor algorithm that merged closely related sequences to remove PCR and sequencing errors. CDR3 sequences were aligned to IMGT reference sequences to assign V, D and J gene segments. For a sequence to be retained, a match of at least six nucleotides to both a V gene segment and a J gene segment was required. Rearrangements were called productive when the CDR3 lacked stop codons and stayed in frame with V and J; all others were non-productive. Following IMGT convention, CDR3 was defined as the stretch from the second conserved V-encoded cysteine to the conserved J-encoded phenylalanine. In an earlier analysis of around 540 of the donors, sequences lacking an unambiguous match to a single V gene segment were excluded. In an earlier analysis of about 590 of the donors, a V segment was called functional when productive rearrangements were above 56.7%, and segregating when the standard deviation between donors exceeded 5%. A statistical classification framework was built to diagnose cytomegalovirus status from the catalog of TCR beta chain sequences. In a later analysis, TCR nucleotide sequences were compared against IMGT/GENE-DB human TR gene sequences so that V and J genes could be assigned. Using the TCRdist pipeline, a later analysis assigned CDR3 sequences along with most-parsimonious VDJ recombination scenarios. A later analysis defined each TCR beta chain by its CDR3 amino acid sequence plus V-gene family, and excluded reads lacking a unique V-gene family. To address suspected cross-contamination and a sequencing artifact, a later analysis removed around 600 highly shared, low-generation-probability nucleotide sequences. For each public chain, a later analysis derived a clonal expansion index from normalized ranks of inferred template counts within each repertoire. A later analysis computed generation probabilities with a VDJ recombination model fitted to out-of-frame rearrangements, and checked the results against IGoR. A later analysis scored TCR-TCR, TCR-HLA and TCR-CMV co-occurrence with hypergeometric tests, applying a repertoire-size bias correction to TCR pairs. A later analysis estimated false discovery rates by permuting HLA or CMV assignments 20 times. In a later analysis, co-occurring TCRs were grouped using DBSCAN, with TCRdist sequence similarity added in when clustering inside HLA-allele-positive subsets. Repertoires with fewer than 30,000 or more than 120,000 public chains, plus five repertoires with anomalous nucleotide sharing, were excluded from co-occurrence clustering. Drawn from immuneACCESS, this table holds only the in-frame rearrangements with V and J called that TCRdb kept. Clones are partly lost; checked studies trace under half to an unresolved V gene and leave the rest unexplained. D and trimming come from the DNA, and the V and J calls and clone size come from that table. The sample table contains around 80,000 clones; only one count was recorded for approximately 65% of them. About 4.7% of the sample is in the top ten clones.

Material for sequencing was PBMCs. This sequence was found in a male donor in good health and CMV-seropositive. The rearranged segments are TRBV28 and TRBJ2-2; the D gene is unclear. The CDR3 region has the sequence CASNTKGELFF. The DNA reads TGTGCCAGCAACACAAAGGGGGAGCTGTTTTTT.